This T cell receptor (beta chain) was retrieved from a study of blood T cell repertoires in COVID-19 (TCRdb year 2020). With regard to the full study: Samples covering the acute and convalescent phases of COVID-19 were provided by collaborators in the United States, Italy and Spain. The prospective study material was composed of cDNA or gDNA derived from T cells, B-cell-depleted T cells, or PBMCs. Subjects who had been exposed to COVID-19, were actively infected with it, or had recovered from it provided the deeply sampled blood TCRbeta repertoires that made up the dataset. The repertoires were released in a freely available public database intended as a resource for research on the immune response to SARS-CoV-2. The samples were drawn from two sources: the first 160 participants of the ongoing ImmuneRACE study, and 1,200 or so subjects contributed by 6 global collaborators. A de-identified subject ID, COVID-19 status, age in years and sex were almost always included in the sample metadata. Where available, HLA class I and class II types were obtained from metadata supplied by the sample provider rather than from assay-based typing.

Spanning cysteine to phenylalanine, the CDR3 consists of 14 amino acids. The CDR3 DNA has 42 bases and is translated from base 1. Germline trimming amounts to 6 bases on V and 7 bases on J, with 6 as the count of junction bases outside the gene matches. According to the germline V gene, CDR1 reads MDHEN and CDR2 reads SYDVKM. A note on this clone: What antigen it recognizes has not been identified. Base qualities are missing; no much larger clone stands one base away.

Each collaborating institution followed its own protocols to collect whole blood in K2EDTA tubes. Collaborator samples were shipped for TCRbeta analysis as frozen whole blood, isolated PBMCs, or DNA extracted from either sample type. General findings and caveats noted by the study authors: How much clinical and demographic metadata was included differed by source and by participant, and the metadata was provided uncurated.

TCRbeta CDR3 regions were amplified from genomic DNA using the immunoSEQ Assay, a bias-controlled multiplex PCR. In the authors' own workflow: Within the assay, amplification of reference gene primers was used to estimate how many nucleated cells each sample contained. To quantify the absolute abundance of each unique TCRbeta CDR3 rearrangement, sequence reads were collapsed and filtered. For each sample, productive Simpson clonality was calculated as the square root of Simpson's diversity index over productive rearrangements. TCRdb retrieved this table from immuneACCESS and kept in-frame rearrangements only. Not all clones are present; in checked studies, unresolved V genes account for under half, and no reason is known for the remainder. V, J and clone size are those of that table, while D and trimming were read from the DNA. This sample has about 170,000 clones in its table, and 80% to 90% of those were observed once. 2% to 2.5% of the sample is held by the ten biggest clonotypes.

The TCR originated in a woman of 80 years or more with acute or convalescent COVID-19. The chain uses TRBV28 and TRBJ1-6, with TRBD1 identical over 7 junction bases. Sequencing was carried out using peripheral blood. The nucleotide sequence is TGTGCCAGCAGGGGGACAGTCGAGAATTCACCCCTCCACTTT. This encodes CASRGTVENSPLHF.